This T cell receptor (beta chain) comes out of a study of Tregs in tolerant kidney transplant recipients. Profiled with immunoSEQ multiplex PCR; TCRdb holds only in-frame clones, not every one. The sample consists of tens of thousands of clones, approximately 93% of them appearing once. The nonmyeloablative bone marrow transplants came from related graft donors, with transient mixed chimerism. V lost 3 bases to trimming and J lost 4 bases; unmatched junction nucleotides: 9. CDR1 and CDR2 from the germline V gene are LNHDA and SQIVND (reference sequence). This CDR3 region has 15 residues. The source of this sequence is a human patient who received a combined kidney and bone marrow transplant. The T cells may partly be graft donor cells. The chain is built from TRBV19 and TRBJ2-7; 7 bases agree with TRBD1. Sequencing used CD4+ T cells from blood (PBMCs), obtained 12 months after the transplant. CDR3: CASSITGKGAYEQYF. The CDR3 DNA reads as TGTGCCAGTAGTATTACCGGAAAGGGGGCATACGAGCAGTACTTC.